This T cell receptor beta chain was found in a study of graft-versus-host responses after intestinal transplantation. Study-wide context: Anti-thymocyte globulin induction, then tacrolimus and steroids for around 3 years, went to all recipients.

Profiled with immunoSEQ multiplex PCR; TCRdb holds only in-frame clones, not every one. This repertoire shows approximately 15,000 clones, approximately 33% found once; its top ten account for about 3.5%. Germline values: CDR1 SGHTA, CDR2 FQGNSA. The CDR3 spans 15 residues. Losses at the gene ends were 5 bases for V and 8 bases for J; bases not matched to a gene: 9. The material was alloreactive CD4+ T cells from a mixed lymphocyte reaction culture, obtained before intestinal transplant. Specified subset: CFSE-low proliferating T cells sorted from approximately 6-day pre-transplant mixed lymphocyte reaction (GvH or HvG direction). The origin of this receptor is a human patient who received an intestinal transplant. The chain couples TRBV7-2 to TRBJ2-1; the match to TRBD2 covers 10 bases. CDR3 amino acids: CASSAGLAVADEQFF. The CDR3 nucleotides are TGTGCCAGCAGCGCTGGACTAGCGGTGGCGGATGAGCAGTTCTTC. The whole variable domain, remainder taken from reference TRBV7-2 and TRBJ2-1, is GAGVSQSPSNKVTEKGKDVELRCDPISGHTALYWYRQSLGQGLEFLIYFQGNSAPDKSGLPSDRFSAERTGGSVSTLTIQRTQQEDSAVYLCASSAGLAVADEQFFGPGTRLTVL.